A selection of T cell receptor beta chains follows, all from one sample in a study of cytomegalovirus exposure and HLA in healthy donors. The protocol was immunoSEQ multiplex PCR, while the TCRdb copy is restricted to in-frame clones and leaves out a portion. Found here are over 110,000 clones, more than 75% of them singletons; the top ten hold roughly 6.2%. The specimen sequenced was PBMCs. Every receptor here comes from a woman aged 35 to 49 in good health and CMV-seropositive. Both conserved end residues are part of each CDR3.

CDR3 length	V gene	J gene	CDR3 protein
15	TRBV5-8	TRBJ2-7	CASSLSQREVYEQYF
15	TRBV7-2	TRBJ2-7	CASSLVNSGSGEQYF
17	TRBV5-1	TRBJ2-1	CASSLGPVAGDSHEQFF
17	TRBV10-3	TRBJ1-4	CAISESTGGVSEEKLFF
15	TRBV27	TRBJ1-2	CASSLSPLSFYGYTF
16	TRBV19	TRBJ1-1	CASSLRQGDGNTEAFF
12	TRBV6-6	TRBJ2-3	CASSPGTDTQYF
18	TRBV4-1	TRBJ2-3	CASSIRLGTNLISYTQYF
14	TRBV28	TRBJ2-7	CASRRTSSSYEQYF
12	TRBV14	TRBJ1-1	CASSQEGGVAFF
13	TRBV19	TRBJ1-5	CASSIDREQPQHF
16	TRBV7-9	TRBJ2-7	CASSLGWLEGSYEQYF
12	TRBV5-1	TRBJ2-5	CASMGGSETQYF
17	TRBV27	TRBJ2-1	CASSPRTSARSYNEQFF
14	TRBV19	TRBJ2-7	CASSHGTGNYEQYF
21	TRBV21-1	TRBJ2-7	CASSLPIRDKPRTCIPYEQYF